This T cell receptor beta chain was found in a study of Ad26.COV2.S vaccination and SARS-CoV-2 variants. Documented treatment: over 15 received Ad26.COV2.S at low or high dose, single or two shots; 5 received placebo; per-sample allocation not given. Samples analyzed were those drawn on day 63 after the first vaccine or placebo injection. Donor was an adult aged 18-55 years in Boston. Spike of the Wuhan-strain SARS-CoV-2 was expressed by an Ad26 vector, which formed the vaccine. Germline lookup yields CDR1 GTSNPN and CDR2 SVGIG (reference sequence). This CDR3 comprises 14 residues. V lost 0 bases, J lost 5 bases, and 10 bases lay in between. TCRdb's table, derived via immunoSEQ multiplex PCR, lists solely in-frame clones and lacks some. The sample holds about 350,000 clones, roughly 90% seen once.

The receptor was derived from a person between 18 and 65 years old who received the Ad26.COV2.S COVID-19 vaccine or a placebo. V usage is TRBV30 and J usage is TRBJ1-4; D perhaps matches TRBD1 (5 bases). This material consisted of peripheral blood, taken in a trial of Ad26.COV2.S vaccine versus placebo. The CDR3 here is CAWSVSGGNEKLFF. The CDR3 DNA reads as TGTGCCTGGAGTGTATCCGGGGGAAATGAAAAACTGTTTTTT. The full variable domain, its missing parts supplied by reference TRBV30 and TRBJ1-4, is SQTIHQWPATLVQPVGSPLSLECTVEGTSNPNLYWYRQAAGRGLQLLFYSVGIGQISSEVPQNLSASRPQDRQFILSSKKLLLSDSGFYLCAWSVSGGNEKLFFGSGTQLSVL.